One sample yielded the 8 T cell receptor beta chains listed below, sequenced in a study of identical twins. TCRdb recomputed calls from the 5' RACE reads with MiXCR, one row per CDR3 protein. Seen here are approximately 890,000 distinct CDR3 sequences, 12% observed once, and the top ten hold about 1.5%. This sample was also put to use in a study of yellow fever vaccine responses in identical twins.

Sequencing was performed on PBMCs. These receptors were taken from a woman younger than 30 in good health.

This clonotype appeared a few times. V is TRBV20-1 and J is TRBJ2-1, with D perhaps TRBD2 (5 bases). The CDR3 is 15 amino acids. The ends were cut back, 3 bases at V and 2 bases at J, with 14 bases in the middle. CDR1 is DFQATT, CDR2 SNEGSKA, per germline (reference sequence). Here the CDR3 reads CSARRAEEPYNEQFF. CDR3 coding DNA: TGCAGTGCTAGGAGAGCGGAGGAACCCTACAATGAGCAGTTCTTC.

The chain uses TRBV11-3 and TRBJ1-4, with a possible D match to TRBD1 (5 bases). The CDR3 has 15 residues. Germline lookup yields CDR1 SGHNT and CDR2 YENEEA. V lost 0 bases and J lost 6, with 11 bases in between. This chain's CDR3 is CASSLEAGLYEKLFF. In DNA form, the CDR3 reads TGTGCCAGCAGCTTAGAAGCAGGGTTGTATGAAAAACTGTTTTTT.

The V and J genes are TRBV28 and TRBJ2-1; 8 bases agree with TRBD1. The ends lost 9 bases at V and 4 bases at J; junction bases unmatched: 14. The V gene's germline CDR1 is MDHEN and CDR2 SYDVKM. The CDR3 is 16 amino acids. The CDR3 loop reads CASWGAGGAGYNEQFF. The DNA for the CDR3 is TGTGCCAGTTGGGGGGCAGGGGGCGCTGGGTACAATGAGCAGTTCTTC.

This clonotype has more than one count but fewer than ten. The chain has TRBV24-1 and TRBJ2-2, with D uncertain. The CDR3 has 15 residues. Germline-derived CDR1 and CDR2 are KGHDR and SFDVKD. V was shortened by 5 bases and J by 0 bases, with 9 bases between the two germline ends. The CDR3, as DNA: TGTGCCACCAGTGCTGCAGCCGCGAACACCGGGGAGCTGTTTTTT. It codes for CATSAAAANTGELFF.

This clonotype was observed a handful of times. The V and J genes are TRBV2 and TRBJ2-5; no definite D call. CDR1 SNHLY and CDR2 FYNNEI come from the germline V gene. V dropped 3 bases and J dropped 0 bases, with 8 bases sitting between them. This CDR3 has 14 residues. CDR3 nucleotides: TGTGCCAGCAGTGACGTGTCGTACCAAGAGACCCAGTACTTC. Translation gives CASSDVSYQETQYF.

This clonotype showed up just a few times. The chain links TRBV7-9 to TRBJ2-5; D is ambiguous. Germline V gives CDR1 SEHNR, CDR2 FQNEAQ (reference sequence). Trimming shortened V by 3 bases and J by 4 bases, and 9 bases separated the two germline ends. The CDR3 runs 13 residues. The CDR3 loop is CASSFALGETQYF. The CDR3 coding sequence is TGTGCCAGCAGCTTCGCCCTGGGAGAGACCCAGTACTTC.

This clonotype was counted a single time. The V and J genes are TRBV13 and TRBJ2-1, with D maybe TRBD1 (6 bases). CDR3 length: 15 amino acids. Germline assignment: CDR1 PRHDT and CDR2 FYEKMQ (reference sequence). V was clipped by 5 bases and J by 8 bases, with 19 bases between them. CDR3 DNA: TGTGCCAGCAGCAGGGGGACAAAGTATATTCATGAGCAGTTCTTC. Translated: CASSRGTKYIHEQFF.

The CDR3 sequence: CASSPNPLGPNEQFF. In DNA form, the CDR3 reads TGTGCCAGCTCACCAAACCCACTAGGACCCAATGAGCAGTTCTTC. This chain uses TRBV18 with TRBJ2-1; TRBD2 is a possible D gene (5 bases). The length of the CDR3 is 15 residues. Germline V gene sequence: CDR1 KGHSH, CDR2 LQKENI. Trimming stripped 2 bases from V and 6 bases from J, with 14 bases between.